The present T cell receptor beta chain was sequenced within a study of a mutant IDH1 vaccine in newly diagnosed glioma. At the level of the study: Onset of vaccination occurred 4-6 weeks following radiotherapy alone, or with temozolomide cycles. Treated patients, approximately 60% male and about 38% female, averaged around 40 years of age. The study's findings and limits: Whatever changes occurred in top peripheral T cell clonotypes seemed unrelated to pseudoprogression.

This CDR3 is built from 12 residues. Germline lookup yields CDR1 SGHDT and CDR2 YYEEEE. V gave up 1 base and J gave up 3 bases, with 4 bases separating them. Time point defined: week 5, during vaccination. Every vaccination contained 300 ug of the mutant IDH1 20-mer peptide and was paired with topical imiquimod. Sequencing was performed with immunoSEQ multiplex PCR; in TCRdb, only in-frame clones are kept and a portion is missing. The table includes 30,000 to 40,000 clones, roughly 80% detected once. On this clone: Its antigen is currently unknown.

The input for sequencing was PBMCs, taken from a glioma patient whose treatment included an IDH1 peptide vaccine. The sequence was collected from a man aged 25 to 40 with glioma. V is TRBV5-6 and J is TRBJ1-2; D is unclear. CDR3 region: CASSLTDYGYTF. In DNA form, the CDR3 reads TGTGCCAGCAGCTTGACAGACTATGGCTACACCTTC.